The present T cell receptor (beta chain) was sequenced within a study of cytomegalovirus exposure and HLA in healthy donors. The J segment lost 5 bases and the V segment lost 4 bases, leaving 10 bases of the junction unmatched. Looked up from germline, CDR1 is LGHNA and CDR2 is YNFKEQ. CDR3 length: 15 residues. Use of 60 Vbeta and 13 Jbeta primers characterized the PCR. Sequencing used immunoSEQ multiplex PCR; TCRdb keeps in-frame clones, though not all of them. This sample has about 63,000 clones, with 79% found just once. Source material: PBMCs. V and J are TRBV4-2 and TRBJ1-2, with 7 bases matching TRBD1. The source of this sequence is a woman aged 25-40 years in good health and CMV-seronegative. In nucleotides, the CDR3 is TGTGCCAGCAGCCTCCAAGGGGGCGCGAGGTATGGCTACACCTTC. Protein: CASSLQGGARYGYTF.